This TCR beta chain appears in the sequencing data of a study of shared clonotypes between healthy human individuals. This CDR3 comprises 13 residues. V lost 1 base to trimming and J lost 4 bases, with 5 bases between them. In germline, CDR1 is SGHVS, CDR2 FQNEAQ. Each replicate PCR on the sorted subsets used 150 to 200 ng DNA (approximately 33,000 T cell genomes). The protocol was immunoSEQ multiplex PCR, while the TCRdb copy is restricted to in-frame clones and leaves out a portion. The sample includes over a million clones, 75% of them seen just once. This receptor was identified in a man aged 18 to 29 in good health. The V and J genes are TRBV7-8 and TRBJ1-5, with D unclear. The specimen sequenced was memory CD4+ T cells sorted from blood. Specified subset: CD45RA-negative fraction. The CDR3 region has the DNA TGTGCCAGCAGCTTAGGGGAAAATCAGCCCCAGCATTTT. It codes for CASSLGENQPQHF.